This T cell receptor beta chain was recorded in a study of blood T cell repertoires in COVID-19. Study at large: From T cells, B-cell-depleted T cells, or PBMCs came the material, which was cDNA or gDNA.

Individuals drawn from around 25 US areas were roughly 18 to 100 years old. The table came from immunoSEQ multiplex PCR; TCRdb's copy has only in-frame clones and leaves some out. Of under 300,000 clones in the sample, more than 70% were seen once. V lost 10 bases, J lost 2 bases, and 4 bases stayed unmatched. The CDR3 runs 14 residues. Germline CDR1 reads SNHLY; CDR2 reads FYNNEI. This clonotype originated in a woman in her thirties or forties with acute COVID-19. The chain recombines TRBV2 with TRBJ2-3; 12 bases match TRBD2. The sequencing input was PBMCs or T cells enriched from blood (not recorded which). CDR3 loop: CATRTSGATDTQYF. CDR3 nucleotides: TGTGCCACACGGACTAGCGGGGCCACAGATACGCAGTATTTT.